A single sample gave rise to the 27 T cell receptor beta chains below, sequenced in a study of T-cell reconstitution after alpha-beta-depleted transplantation in children. The library targeted TCRbeta and was prepared with unique molecular identifiers. TCRdb reanalysed the PCR reads using MiXCR and keeps one entry per CDR3 protein. The sample has about 500,000 distinct CDR3 sequences; 32% are singletons. Specimen: PBMCs from the stem cell graft donor, collected from the stem cell graft. The receptors shown here come from a human donor who donated a stem cell graft to a child with aplastic anemia.

This sequence joins TRBV18 and TRBJ2-3; TRBD1 aligns across 8 bases. V shed 0 bases and J 1 base; nucleotides not matched to a gene: 3. The germline gives CDR1 KGHSH, CDR2 LQKENI. CDR3 size: 16 residues. Here the CDR3 DNA reads TGTGCCAGCTCACCACCGACGACAGGGGGCACAGATACGCAGTATTTT. Translating it yields CASSPPTTGGTDTQYF.

This clonotype has only a few counts. The J gene is TRBJ2-5, the V gene TRBV5-1; D possibly corresponds to TRBD1 (6 bases). Germline V gene lookup returns CDR1 SGHRS and CDR2 YFSETQ. Trimming stripped 4 bases from V and 5 bases from J, with 12 bases between. There are 13 residues in the CDR3. For the CDR3, the DNA is TGCGCCAGCAGCATAACAGGGTTGGAGACCCAGTACTTC. It codes for CASSITGLETQYF.

V gene TRBV5-1 combines with J gene TRBJ2-1, with no clear D. The CDR3 covers 13 residues. The V gene lost 5 bases and the J gene lost 5 bases, with 11 bases spanning the gap. Germline CDR1 and CDR2: SGHRS and YFSETQ. CDR3 DNA sequence: TGCGCCAGCAGAGAAAGGGTCGACAATGAGCAGTTCTTC. This codes for CASRERVDNEQFF.

This clonotype is a singleton in its sample. This chain links TRBV11-2 with TRBJ1-1; the D gene is possibly TRBD1 (5 bases). Trimming took 3 bases from V and 10 from J, leaving 9 bases between them. CDR1 is SGHAT, CDR2 FQNNGV, per germline. This CDR3 is 11 amino acids long. Here the CDR3 reads CASSLGTGAFF. The DNA for the CDR3 is TGTGCCAGCAGCTTGGGAACAGGAGCTTTCTTT.

The V call is TRBV20-1, the J call TRBJ2-3, with 12 bases that match TRBD2. V lost 5 bases to trimming and J lost 1 base; unmatched junction nucleotides: 4. The CDR3 covers 15 residues. Germline CDR1 and CDR2: DFQATT and SNEGSKA (reference sequence). The CDR3 DNA sequence: TGCAGTGCTCCTAGCGGGAGGGCCCGCACAGATACGCAGTATTTT. It yields the protein CSAPSGRARTDTQYF.

V is TRBV18 and J is TRBJ1-1; D gene ambiguous. CDR1 is KGHSH, CDR2 LQKENI, per germline. Trimming removed 3 bases at V and 6 bases at J, with 8 bases between. This CDR3 is 12 amino acids long. The CDR3 region has the DNA TGTGCCAGCTCACCCGCCCCCGCTGAAGCTTTCTTT. Protein: CASSPAPAEAFF.

V and J are TRBV6-2 or TRBV6-3 and TRBJ2-1, with 10 bases identical to TRBD2. Germline V gives CDR1 MNHEY, CDR2 SVGEGT. J was trimmed by 7 bases and V by 2 bases; bases with no gene match: 11. The CDR3 loop spans 17 amino acids. This CDR3 reads CASSYLVLAGVRNEQFF. CDR3 in DNA: TGTGCCAGCAGTTACCTTGTCCTAGCGGGAGTACGAAATGAGCAGTTCTTC.

There are a few counts of this clonotype. The chain recombines TRBV7-9 with TRBJ2-6, with a tentative D call TRBD2 (6 bases). V was clipped by 7 bases and J by 0 bases, with 19 bases between them. Germline V lookup: CDR1 SEHNR, CDR2 FQNEAQ (reference sequence). CDR3 size: 18 residues. The CDR3: CASKQRRGRDSGANVLTF. In DNA form, the CDR3 reads TGTGCCAGCAAGCAGAGGAGGGGACGAGACTCTGGGGCCAACGTCCTGACTTTC.

This clonotype was observed a handful of times. The rearrangement uses TRBV6-1 and TRBJ2-3; D could derive from TRBD1 or TRBD2 (5 bases each). Deletions cut 6 bases from V and 0 bases from J, with 13 bases between. This CDR3 is built from 15 residues. Germline CDR1 reads MNHNS; CDR2 reads SASEGT. Written as DNA, the CDR3 is TGTGCCAGCAGGACCGGGACGGAAAGCACAGATACGCAGTATTTT. Its protein product is CASRTGTESTDTQYF.

This clonotype was seen repeatedly, ten times or more. This chain links TRBV3-1 with TRBJ2-1, with 9 bases matching TRBD2. There are 15 residues in the CDR3. Unmatched junction bases numbered 1, after V lost 1 base and J lost 3 bases. Germline assignment: CDR1 LGHDT and CDR2 YNNKEL (reference sequence). The CDR3 sequence: CASSQVAGDYNEQFF. The CDR3 DNA sequence: TGTGCCAGCAGCCAAGTAGCGGGGGACTACAATGAGCAGTTCTTC.

In this sample, this clonotype turned up a few times. The rearrangement links TRBV12-5 to TRBJ2-2, with 9 bases matching TRBD2. V shed 5 bases, J shed 5 bases, and the junction held 6 bases outside the gene matches. Per the germline V gene, CDR1 is LGHNT and CDR2 is FRNRAP. This CDR3 contains 15 residues. This chain's CDR3 is CASGMTSGRTGELFF. The CDR3 bases are TGTGCTAGTGGTATGACTAGCGGCCGTACCGGGGAGCTGTTTTTT.

This rearrangement joins TRBV12-3 or TRBV12-4 to TRBJ1-5, with D perhaps TRBD1 (6 bases). There are 16 residues in the CDR3. V was pared by 6 bases and J by 0 bases, with 15 bases between. The CDR3 reads CASSIGGPYSNQPQHF. In DNA, the CDR3 is TGTGCCAGCAGCATAGGGGGACCGTATAGCAATCAGCCCCAGCATTTT.

The chain joins TRBV18 to TRBJ1-6, with no clear D. Trimming shortened V by 5 bases and J by 9 bases, and 8 bases separated the two germline ends. Germline V lookup: CDR1 KGHSH, CDR2 LQKENI. The CDR3 has 12 amino acids. CDR3 sequence: CASSVPASPLHF. The CDR3, as DNA: TGTGCCAGCTCAGTTCCGGCTTCACCCCTCCACTTT.

This clonotype was counted between two and nine times. V usage is TRBV10-3 and J usage is TRBJ2-6; the D is unclear. From germline, CDR1 is ENHRY and CDR2 SYGVKD. The ends were cut back, 10 bases at V and 0 bases at J, with 10 bases in the middle. CDR3 length: 14 amino acids. The DNA of the CDR3 is TGTGCCACTTCGCGCGACTCTGGGGCCAACGTCCTGACTTTC. Translation gives CATSRDSGANVLTF.

The rearrangement links TRBV4-3 to TRBJ2-1; 12 bases are shared with TRBD2. The CDR3 is made up of 15 amino acids. V shed 4 bases and J 7 bases; nucleotides not matched to a gene: 5. Germline CDR1 and CDR2: LGHNA and YSLEER. The CDR3 coding sequence is TGCGCCAGCAGCCCGACTAGCGGGAGATTTAATGAGCAGTTCTTC. Protein: CASSPTSGRFNEQFF.

There are a few counts of this clonotype. The rearrangement links TRBV7-3 to TRBJ2-1; D gene ambiguous. The V end was cut by 5 bases, the J end by 1 base, with 12 bases between. There are 15 residues in the CDR3. CDR1 is SGHTA, CDR2 FQGTGA, per germline. The CDR3 sequence is CASSRRKASYNEQFF. The CDR3, as DNA: TGTGCCAGCAGCCGCCGGAAGGCTTCCTACAATGAGCAGTTCTTC. Filled out from reference TRBV7-3 and TRBJ2-1, the complete variable domain reads GAGVSQTPSNKVTEKGKYVELRCDPISGHTALYWYRQSLGQGPEFLIYFQGTGAADDSGLPNDRFFAVRPEGSVSTLKIQRTERGDSAVYLCASSRRKASYNEQFFGPGTRLTVL.

This clonotype turned up a few times. The V call is TRBV18, the J call TRBJ2-3; D is ambiguous. This CDR3 has 13 amino acids. The germline V gene has CDR1 KGHSH and CDR2 LQKENI. Trimming pared 0 bases from V and 6 bases from J, leaving 7 bases between. CDR3 in amino acids: CASSPPGWDTQYF. CDR3 in DNA: TGTGCCAGCTCACCACCAGGTTGGGATACGCAGTATTTT. Using reference TRBV18 and TRBJ2-3 for the parts outside the CDR3, the full variable domain is NAGVMQNPRHLVRRRGQEARLRCSPMKGHSHVYWYRQLPEEGLKFMVYLQKENIIDESGMPKERFSAEFPKEGPSILRIQQVVRGDSAAYFCASSPPGWDTQYFGPGTRLTVL.

The chain couples TRBV12-3 or TRBV12-4 to TRBJ1-1; 7 positions match TRBD1. Trimming at V came to 0 bases and at J to 3 bases, leaving 4 bases not matched to a gene. The CDR3 extends over 15 amino acids. CDR3 sequence reads: CASSLAGGGYTEAFF. CDR3 bases: TGTGCCAGCAGTTTAGCAGGGGGCGGGTACACTGAAGCTTTCTTT.

This chain joins TRBV18 and TRBJ2-3, with 14 bases aligning to TRBD2. Trimming took 6 bases from V and 6 from J; bases not matched to a gene: 2. CDR1 is KGHSH, CDR2 LQKENI, per germline. This CDR3 contains 14 residues. The CDR3 here is CASSGTSGSDTQYF. Written as DNA, the CDR3 is TGTGCCAGCTCCGGGACTAGCGGGAGTGATACGCAGTATTTT. The full variable domain, completed using reference TRBV18 and TRBJ2-3, is NAGVMQNPRHLVRRRGQEARLRCSPMKGHSHVYWYRQLPEEGLKFMVYLQKENIIDESGMPKERFSAEFPKEGPSILRIQQVVRGDSAAYFCASSGTSGSDTQYFGPGTRLTVL.

V gene TRBV9 combines with J gene TRBJ2-3; a possible D gene is TRBD2 (6 bases). Trimming left V 4 bases short and J 4 bases short, with 16 bases between. The CDR3 contains 15 residues. Per germline, CDR1 SGDLS and CDR2 YYNGEE. The CDR3 coding sequence is TGTGCCAGCAGCCTTAGCGGATCCCGGGCAGATACGCAGTATTTT. Protein: CASSLSGSRADTQYF.

The J gene is TRBJ1-4, the V gene TRBV25-1; the D is unclear. The ends were cut back, 8 bases at V and 0 bases at J, with 7 bases in the middle. This CDR3 contains 13 residues. CDR1 and CDR2 (germline): MGHDK, SYGVNS. This CDR3 is CASGPSTNEKLFF. In nucleotides, the CDR3 is TGTGCCAGCGGACCGTCAACTAATGAAAAACTGTTTTTT. Using reference TRBV25-1 and TRBJ1-4 for the parts outside the CDR3, the full variable domain is EADIYQTPRYLVIGTGKKITLECSQTMGHDKMYWYQQDPGMELHLIHYSYGVNSTEKGDLSSESTVSRIRTEHFPLTLESARPSHTSQYLCASGPSTNEKLFFGSGTQLSVL.

V and J are TRBV11-2 and TRBJ2-3; TRBD2 matches at 10 bases. Trimming cost V 2 bases and J 7 bases; bases outside gene matches: 6. Looked up from germline, CDR1 is SGHAT and CDR2 is FQNNGV. This CDR3 is built from 15 residues. The CDR3 spells CASSLSGGDRNTQYF. For the CDR3, the DNA is TGTGCCAGCAGCTTAAGCGGGGGGGACCGAAATACGCAGTATTTT. Full variable domain (missing parts from reference TRBV11-2 and TRBJ2-3): EAGVAQSPRYKIIEKRQSVAFWCNPISGHATLYWYQQILGQGPKLLIQFQNNGVVDDSQLPKDRFSAERLKGVDSTLKIQPAKLEDSAVYLCASSLSGGDRNTQYFGPGTRLTVL.

This clonotype has only a few counts. The chain employs TRBV6-2 or TRBV6-3 and TRBJ2-2; D is unresolved. With 2 bases removed from V and 0 bases from J, the gap between germline ends came to 4 bases. CDR3 length: 14 amino acids. From germline, CDR1 is MNHEY and CDR2 SVGEGT. CDR3 DNA sequence: TGTGCCAGCAGTTACCACCCGAACACCGGGGAGCTGTTTTTT. Translation gives CASSYHPNTGELFF.

This clonotype was picked up a small number of times. The CDR3 loop reads CASSFQGGGATDTQYF. In DNA, the CDR3 is TGTGCCAGCAGTTTTCAGGGAGGGGGCGCGACAGATACGCAGTATTTT. The chain links TRBV12-3 or TRBV12-4 to TRBJ2-3, with D perhaps matching TRBD1 or TRBD2 (7 bases each). The V end was cut by 3 bases, the J end by 3 bases, with 16 bases between. The CDR3 has 16 amino acids.

The J gene is TRBJ2-4, the V gene TRBV12-3 or TRBV12-4, with 7 bases lining up with TRBD1. CDR3 length equals 12 residues. The trim removed 6 bases at V and 15 bases at J, leaving 11 bases unmatched. Here the CDR3 reads CASRSQGSLVYF. CDR3 nucleotide sequence: TGTGCCAGCAGATCACAGGGGAGTTTAGTGTACTTC.

This clonotype was recorded a few times. The chain joins TRBV7-6 to TRBJ2-2; D gene ambiguous. V gave up 5 bases and J gave up 8 bases, with 12 bases separating them. Germline V gene data show CDR1 as SGHVS and CDR2 as FNYEAQ. The CDR3 covers 13 residues. For the CDR3, the DNA is TGTGCCAGCAGCCCGCCAAGGGCTGGGGAGCTGTTTTTT. The encoded protein is CASSPPRAGELFF.

CDR3 in amino acids: CASSKQGISGNTIYF. CDR3 in DNA: TGTGCCAGCAGCAAACAGGGTATCTCTGGAAACACCATATATTTT. The chain uses TRBV7-9 and TRBJ1-3, with a possible D match to TRBD1 (6 bases). V lost 5 bases and J lost 0, with 11 bases in between. Germline CDR1 is SEHNR and CDR2 is FQNEAQ (reference sequence). The CDR3 consists of 15 residues.